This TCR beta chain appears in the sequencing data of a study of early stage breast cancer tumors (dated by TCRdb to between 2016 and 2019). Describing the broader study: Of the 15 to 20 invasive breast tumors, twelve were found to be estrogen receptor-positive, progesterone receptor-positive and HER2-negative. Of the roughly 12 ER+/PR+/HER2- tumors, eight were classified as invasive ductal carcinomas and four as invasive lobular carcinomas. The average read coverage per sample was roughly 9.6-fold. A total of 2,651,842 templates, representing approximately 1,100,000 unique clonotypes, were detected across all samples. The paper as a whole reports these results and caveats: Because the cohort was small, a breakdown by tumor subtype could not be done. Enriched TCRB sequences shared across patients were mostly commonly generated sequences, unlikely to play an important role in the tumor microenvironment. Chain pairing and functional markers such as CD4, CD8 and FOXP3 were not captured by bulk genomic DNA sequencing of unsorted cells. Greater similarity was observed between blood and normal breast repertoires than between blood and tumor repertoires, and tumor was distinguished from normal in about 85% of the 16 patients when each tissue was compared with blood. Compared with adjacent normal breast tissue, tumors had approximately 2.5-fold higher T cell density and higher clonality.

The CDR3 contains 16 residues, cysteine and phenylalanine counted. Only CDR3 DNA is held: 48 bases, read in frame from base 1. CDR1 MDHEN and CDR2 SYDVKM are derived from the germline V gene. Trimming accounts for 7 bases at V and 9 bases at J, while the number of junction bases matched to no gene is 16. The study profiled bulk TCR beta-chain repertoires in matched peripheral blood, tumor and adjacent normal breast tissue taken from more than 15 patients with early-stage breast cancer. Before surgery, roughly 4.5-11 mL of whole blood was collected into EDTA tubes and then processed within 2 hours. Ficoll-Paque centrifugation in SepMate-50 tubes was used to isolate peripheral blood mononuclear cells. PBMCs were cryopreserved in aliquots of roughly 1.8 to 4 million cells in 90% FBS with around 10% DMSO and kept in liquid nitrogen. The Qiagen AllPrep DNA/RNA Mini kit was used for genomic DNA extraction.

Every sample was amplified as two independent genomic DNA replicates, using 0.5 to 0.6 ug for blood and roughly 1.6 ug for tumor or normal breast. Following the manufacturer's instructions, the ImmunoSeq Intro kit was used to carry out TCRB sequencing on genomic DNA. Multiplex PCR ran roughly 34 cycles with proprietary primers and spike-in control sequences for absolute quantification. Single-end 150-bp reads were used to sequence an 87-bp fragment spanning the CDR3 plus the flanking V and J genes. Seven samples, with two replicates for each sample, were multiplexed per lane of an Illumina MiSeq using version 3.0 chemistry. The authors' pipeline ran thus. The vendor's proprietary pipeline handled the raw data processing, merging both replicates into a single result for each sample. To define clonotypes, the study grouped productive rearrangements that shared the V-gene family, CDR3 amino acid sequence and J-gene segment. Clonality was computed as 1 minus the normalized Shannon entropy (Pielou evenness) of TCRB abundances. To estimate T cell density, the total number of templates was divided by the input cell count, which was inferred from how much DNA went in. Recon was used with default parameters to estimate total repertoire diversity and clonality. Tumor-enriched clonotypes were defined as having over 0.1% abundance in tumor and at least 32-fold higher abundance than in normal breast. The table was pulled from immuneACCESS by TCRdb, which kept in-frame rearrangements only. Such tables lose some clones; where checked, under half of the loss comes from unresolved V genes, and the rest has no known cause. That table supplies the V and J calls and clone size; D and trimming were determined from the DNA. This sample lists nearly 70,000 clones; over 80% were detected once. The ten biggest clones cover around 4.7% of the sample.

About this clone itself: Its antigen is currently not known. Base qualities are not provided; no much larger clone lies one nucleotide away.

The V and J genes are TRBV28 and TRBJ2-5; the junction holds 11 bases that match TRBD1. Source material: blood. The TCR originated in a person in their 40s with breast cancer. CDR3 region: CASKPDRGPPQGAQYF. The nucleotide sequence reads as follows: TGTGCCAGCAAACCGGACAGGGGGCCCCCTCAAGGGGCCCAGTACTTC.